This T cell receptor beta chain was sequenced in a study of cytomegalovirus exposure and HLA in healthy donors. Study-wide findings and caveats: Researchers counted roughly 150 TCR beta chains as cytomegalovirus-associated. Certain indistinguishable V segments, among them TRBV6-2 and TRBV6-3, were excluded. Immune exposure information comprised only CMV serostatus.

The PCR contained 60 Vbeta and 13 Jbeta primers. Sequencing used immunoSEQ multiplex PCR; TCRdb keeps in-frame clones, though not all of them. The table records some 110,000 clones, approximately 80% of them present only once. The CDR3 length is 15 residues. In germline, CDR1 is LNHDA, CDR2 SQIVND (reference sequence). The trim removed 5 bases at V and 5 bases at J, leaving 6 bases unmatched. For this clone: The target antigen is unknown.

The chain couples TRBV19 to TRBJ2-3; 11 bases line up with TRBD2. This TCR derives from a man younger than 40 in good health and CMV-seropositive. The material sequenced was PBMCs. The CDR3 protein is CASSVGLAGLDTQYF. Written as DNA, the CDR3 is TGTGCCAGTAGTGTAGGACTAGCGGGCCTAGATACGCAGTATTTT.